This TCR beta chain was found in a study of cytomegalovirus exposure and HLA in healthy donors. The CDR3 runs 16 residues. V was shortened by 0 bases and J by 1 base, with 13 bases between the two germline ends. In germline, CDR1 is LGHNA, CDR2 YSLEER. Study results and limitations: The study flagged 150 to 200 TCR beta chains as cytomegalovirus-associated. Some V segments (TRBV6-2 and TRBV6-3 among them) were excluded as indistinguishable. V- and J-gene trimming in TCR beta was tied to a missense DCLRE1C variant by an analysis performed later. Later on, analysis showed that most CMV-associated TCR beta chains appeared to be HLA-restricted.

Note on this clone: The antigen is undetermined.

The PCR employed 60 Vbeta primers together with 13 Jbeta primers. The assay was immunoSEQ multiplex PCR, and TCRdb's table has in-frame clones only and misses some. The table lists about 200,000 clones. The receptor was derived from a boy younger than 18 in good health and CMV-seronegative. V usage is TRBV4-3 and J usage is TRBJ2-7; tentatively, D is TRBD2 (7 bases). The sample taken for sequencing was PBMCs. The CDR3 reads CASSQDRRGASYEQYF. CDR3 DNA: TGCGCCAGCAGCCAAGATCGCCGGGGGGCTTCCTACGAGCAGTACTTC.